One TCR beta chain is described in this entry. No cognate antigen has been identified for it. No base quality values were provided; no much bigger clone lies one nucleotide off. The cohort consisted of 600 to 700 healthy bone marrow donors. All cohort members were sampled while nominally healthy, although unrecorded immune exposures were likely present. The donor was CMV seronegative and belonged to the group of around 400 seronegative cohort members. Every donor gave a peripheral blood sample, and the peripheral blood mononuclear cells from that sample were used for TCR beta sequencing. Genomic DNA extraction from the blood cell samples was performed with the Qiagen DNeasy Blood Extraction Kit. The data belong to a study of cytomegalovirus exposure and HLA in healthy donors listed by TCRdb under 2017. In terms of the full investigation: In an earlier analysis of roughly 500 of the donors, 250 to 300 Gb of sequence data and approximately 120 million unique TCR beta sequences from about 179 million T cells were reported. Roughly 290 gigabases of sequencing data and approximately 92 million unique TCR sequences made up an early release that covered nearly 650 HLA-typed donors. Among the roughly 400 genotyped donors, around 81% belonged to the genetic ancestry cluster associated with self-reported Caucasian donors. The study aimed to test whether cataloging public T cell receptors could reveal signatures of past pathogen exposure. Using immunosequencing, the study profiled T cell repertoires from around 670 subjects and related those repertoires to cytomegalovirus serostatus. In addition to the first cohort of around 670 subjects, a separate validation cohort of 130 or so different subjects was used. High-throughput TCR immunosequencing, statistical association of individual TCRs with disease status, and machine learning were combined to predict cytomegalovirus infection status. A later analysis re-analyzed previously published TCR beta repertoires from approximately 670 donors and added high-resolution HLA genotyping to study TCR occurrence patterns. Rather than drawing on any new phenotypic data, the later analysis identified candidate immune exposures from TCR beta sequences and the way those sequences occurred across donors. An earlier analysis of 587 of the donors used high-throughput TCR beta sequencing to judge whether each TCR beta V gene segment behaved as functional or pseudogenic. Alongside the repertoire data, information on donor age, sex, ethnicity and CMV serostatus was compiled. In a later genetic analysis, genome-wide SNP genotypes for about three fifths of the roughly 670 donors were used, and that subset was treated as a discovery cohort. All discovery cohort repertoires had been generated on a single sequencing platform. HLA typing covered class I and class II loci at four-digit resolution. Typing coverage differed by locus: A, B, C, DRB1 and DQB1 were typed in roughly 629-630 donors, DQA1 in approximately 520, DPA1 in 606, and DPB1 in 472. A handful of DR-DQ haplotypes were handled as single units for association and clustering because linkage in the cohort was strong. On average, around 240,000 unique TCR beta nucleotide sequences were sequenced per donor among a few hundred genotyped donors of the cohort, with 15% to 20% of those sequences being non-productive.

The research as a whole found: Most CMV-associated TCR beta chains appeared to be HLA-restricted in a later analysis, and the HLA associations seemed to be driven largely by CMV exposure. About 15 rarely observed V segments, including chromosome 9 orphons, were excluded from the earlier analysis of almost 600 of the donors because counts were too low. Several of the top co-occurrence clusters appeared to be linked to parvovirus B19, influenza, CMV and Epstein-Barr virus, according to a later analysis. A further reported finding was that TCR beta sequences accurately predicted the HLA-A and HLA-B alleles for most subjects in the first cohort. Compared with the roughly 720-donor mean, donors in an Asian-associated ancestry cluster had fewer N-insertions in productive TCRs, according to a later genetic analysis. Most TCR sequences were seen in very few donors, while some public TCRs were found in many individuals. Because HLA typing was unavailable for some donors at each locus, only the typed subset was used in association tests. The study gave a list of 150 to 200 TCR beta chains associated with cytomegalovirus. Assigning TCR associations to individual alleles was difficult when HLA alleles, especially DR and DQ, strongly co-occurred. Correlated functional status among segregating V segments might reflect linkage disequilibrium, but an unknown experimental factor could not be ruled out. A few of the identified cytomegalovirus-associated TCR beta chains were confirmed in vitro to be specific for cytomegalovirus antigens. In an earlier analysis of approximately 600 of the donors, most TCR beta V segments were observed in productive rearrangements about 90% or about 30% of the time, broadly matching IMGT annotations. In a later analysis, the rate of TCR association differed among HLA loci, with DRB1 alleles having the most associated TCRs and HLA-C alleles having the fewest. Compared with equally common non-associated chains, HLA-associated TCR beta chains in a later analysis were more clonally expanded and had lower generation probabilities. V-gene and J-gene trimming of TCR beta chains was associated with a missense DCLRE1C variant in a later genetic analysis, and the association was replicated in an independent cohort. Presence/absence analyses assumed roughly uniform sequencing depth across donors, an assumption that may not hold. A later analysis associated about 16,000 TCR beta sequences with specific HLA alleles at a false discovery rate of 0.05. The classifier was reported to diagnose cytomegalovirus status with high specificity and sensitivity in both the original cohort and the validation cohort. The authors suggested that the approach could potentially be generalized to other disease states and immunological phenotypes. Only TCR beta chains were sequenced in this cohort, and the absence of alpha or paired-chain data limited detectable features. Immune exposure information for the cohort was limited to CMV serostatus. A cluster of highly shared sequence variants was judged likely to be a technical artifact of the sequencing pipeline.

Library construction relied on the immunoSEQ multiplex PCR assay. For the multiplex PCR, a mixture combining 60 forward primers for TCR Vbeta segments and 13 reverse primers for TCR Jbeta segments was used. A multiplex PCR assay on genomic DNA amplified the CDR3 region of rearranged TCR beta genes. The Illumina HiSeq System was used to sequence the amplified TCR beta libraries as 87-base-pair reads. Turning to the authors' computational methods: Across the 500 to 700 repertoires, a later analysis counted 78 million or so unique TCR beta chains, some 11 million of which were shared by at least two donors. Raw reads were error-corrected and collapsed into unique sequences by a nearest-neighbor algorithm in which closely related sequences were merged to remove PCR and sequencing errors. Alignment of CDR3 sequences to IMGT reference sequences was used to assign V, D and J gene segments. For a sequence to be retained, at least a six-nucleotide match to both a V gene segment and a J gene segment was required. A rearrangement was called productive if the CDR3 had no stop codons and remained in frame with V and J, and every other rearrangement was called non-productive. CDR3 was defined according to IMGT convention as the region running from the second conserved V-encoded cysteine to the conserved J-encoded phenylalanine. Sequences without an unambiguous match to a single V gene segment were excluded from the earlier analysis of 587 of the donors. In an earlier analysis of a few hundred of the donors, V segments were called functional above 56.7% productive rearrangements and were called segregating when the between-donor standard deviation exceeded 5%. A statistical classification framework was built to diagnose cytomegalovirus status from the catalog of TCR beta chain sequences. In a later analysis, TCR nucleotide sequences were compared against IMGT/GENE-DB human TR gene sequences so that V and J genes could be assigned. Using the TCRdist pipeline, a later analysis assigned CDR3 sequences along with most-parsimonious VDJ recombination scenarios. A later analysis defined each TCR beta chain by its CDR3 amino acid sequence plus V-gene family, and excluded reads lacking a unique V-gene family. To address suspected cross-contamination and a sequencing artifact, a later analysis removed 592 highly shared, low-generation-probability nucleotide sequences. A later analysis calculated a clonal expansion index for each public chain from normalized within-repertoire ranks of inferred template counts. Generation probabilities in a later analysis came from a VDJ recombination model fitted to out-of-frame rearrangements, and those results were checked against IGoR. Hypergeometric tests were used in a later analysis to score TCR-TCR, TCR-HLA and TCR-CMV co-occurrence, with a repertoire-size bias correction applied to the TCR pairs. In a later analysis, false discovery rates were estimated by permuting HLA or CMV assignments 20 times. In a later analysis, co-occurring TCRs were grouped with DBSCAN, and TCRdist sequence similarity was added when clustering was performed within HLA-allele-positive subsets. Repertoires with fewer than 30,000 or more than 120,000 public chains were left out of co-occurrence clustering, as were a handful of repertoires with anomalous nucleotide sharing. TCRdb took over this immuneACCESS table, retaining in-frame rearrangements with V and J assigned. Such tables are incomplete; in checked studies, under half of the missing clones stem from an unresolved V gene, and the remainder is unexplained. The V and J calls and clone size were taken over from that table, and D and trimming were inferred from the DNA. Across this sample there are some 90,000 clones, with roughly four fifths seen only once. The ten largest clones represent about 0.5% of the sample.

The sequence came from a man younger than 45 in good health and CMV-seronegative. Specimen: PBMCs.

In nucleotides, the sequence is TGTGCCAGCAGCTCCCCGGGACAGGGGTATGAAAAACTGTTTTTT. This yields the protein CASSSPGQGYEKLFF. The sequence is built from TRBV7-9 and TRBJ1-4, and TRBD1 matches 10 of the central bases. The CDR3 covers 15 residues, taking in both the cysteine and the phenylalanine. The read is trimmed to its CDR3 DNA, 45 bases read in frame from base 1. V is cut back by 4 bases and J by 6 bases, with 5 bases in the junction unmatched. CDR1 SEHNR and CDR2 FQNEAQ were looked up in the germline V gene (reference sequence).